The next 2 T cell receptor beta chains were all read from a single sample in a study of blood T cell repertoires in COVID-19. Generated by immunoSEQ multiplex PCR, the TCRdb table keeps only in-frame clones and is missing some. The sample shows some 300,000 clones, around 84% of them seen only once. Sequencing input: peripheral blood. Every receptor here comes from a man between 65 and 85 years old with acute or convalescent COVID-19.

The rearrangement joins TRBV7-3 to TRBJ2-3; 8 bases are shared with TRBD2. The V gene end was trimmed by 1 base and the J gene end by 2 bases; junction bases not matched to a gene: 8. The CDR3 totals 17 residues. Germline loops: CDR1 SGHTA, CDR2 FQGTGA. CDR3 in DNA: TGTGCCAGCAGCTTAAAGGCAGCGGGGGCCACCACAGATACGCAGTATTTT. This translates into CASSLKAAGATTDTQYF.

In its sample, this clone was seen once. This chain uses TRBV10-3 with TRBJ1-4; 7 bases are a match to TRBD1. Trimming at V came to 4 bases and at J to 4 bases, leaving 6 bases not matched to a gene. The CDR3 spans 15 residues. Germline V gives CDR1 ENHRY, CDR2 SYGVKD. As DNA, the CDR3 is TGTGCCATCAGTGGAGGAACAGGGGTTAATGAAAAACTGTTTTTT. Protein sequence: CAISGGTGVNEKLFF.